The 22 T cell receptor beta chains below all came from one sample that was sequenced in a study of T cells expressing NK-cell markers. TCRdb processed the 5' RACE reads again and assigns one entry to each CDR3 protein, with no DNA. This listing includes about 260,000 distinct CDR3 sequences. The sequenced sample was blood T cells: a sorted CD56 or NKG2C T cell subset, CD4+ or CD8+ T cells, or bulk PBMC T cells (not recorded which). The receptors were gathered from a woman between 18 and 70 years old in good health.

This chain uses TRBV7-2 with TRBJ1-3; there is no DNA to check the TCRdb D call of TRBD1. The CDR3 spans 16 residues. The germline V gene encodes CDR1 SGHTA and CDR2 FQGNSA. The CDR3 sequence: CASSLNTGVSGNTIYF.

V and J are TRBV12-3 or TRBV12-4 and TRBJ2-7. The CDR3 spans 13 residues. The CDR3 spells CASSLGRAYEQYF.

The chain couples TRBV15 to TRBJ2-4; TCRdb gives TRBD1 as the D gene, but with no DNA this cannot be confirmed. CDR3 length equals 18 residues. From germline, CDR1 is LNHNV and CDR2 YYDKDF (reference sequence). CDR3 residues: CATSRDAGTGLAKNIQYF.

The J gene is TRBJ1-1, the V gene TRBV12-3 or TRBV12-4. This CDR3 region has 13 residues. The CDR3: CASRYTENTEAFF.

J is TRBJ1-5 and V is TRBV6-5; the TRBD1 assignment by TCRdb is unverifiable without DNA. The CDR3 sequence is 15 residues long. From germline, CDR1 is MNHEY and CDR2 SVGAGI. The CDR3 region is CASSWDRYSNQPQHF.

The chain couples TRBV11-2 to TRBJ2-6; TCRdb's D call of TRBD1 is untestable without DNA. From germline, CDR1 is SGHAT and CDR2 FQNNGV. The CDR3 spans 18 residues. This chain's CDR3 is CASSLIRGAGSGANVLTF.

This chain uses TRBV7-9 with TRBJ1-4. Germline V lookup: CDR1 SEHNR, CDR2 FQNEAQ (reference sequence). The CDR3 runs to 15 residues. The CDR3 sequence: CASSFVRGSNEKLFF.

J is TRBJ2-5 and V is TRBV4-3; the TCRdb call, TRBD2, lacks DNA for checking. The germline gives CDR1 LGHNA, CDR2 YSLEER. The CDR3 consists of 13 residues. The CDR3 here is CASSRTGGETQYF.

The rearrangement links TRBV28 to TRBJ1-3; TCRdb lists TRBD1, though no DNA is available to test this call. This CDR3 has 15 amino acids. Germline lookup yields CDR1 MDHEN and CDR2 SYDVKM. The CDR3 region is CASSFSGARGNTIYF.

The rearrangement uses TRBV20-1 and TRBJ1-1. The germline gives CDR1 DFQATT, CDR2 SNEGSKA (reference sequence). The CDR3 spans 11 residues. The CDR3 loop is CSARGGTEAFF.

The chain has TRBV20-1 and TRBJ2-3; TCRdb calls TRBD2, which cannot be checked without DNA. Germline loops: CDR1 DFQATT, CDR2 SNEGSKA (reference sequence). There are 14 residues in the CDR3. The CDR3 protein is CSAGRGVSTDTQYF.

This sequence joins TRBV20-1 and TRBJ1-1; TCRdb lists TRBD1, though no DNA is available to test this call. The CDR3 is 17 amino acids. Germline V CDR1 and CDR2: DFQATT, SNEGSKA (reference sequence). The CDR3: CSASGSIRGRWNTEAFF.

This chain links TRBV7-9 with TRBJ1-4; TCRdb returns TRBD1, unconfirmable since there is no DNA. Germline CDR1 SEHNR, CDR2 FQNEAQ (reference sequence). The CDR3 covers 14 residues. This CDR3 is CASTRGQLHEKLFF.

The rearrangement joins TRBV18 to TRBJ2-5. The CDR3 runs 13 residues. CDR1 is KGHSH and CDR2 is LQKENI in the germline V gene. The CDR3 loop reads CASTSTGEETQYF.

The genes are TRBV7-9 and TRBJ2-7. The CDR3 is made up of 13 amino acids. The V gene's germline CDR1 is SEHNR and CDR2 FQNEAQ (reference sequence). The chain's CDR3 is CASSPLRGYEQYF.

This chain joins TRBV5-1 and TRBJ2-5; TCRdb designates TRBD2, a call that cannot be tested without DNA. The CDR3 length is 17 residues. CDR1 is SGHRS, CDR2 YFSETQ, per germline. Here the CDR3 reads CASSLVASGSISGAQYF.

The rearrangement links TRBV7-2 to TRBJ2-3. CDR1 is SGHTA and CDR2 is FQGNSA in the germline V gene. This CDR3 has 15 amino acids. The chain's CDR3 is CASSLEGWGTDTQYF.

The chain combines TRBV21-1 with TRBJ2-7; TCRdb reports TRBD1, a call that lacks DNA to check it against. TRBV21-1 is reported as a pseudogene. This CDR3 is 17 amino acids long. The CDR3 reads CARIRDRVWLPDDEQYF.

The rearrangement links TRBV25-1 to TRBJ2-1; without DNA, the TCRdb call of TRBD1 cannot be checked. This CDR3 region has 13 residues. Germline V gives CDR1 MGHDK, CDR2 SYGVNS. CDR3 loop: CASSEGQYNEQFF.

The CDR3 is CASSREAGGRETQYF. The V and J genes are TRBV11-2 and TRBJ2-5; TCRdb's assignment of TRBD2 cannot be checked, as there is no DNA. This CDR3 comprises 15 residues. Germline CDR1 is SGHAT and CDR2 is FQNNGV. Full variable domain (outside the CDR3, taken from reference TRBV11-2 and TRBJ2-5): EAGVAQSPRYKIIEKRQSVAFWCNPISGHATLYWYQQILGQGPKLLIQFQNNGVVDDSQLPKDRFSAERLKGVDSTLKIQPAKLEDSAVYLCASSREAGGRETQYFGPGTRLLVL.

This chain uses TRBV5-1 with TRBJ2-5; the D call from TCRdb, TRBD1, cannot be confirmed without DNA. Germline CDR1 reads SGHRS; CDR2 reads YFSETQ. The CDR3 is made up of 16 amino acids. The CDR3 loop reads CASSFTTGSGQETQYF.

The V gene is TRBV20-1, the J gene TRBJ1-4; the D call of TRBD1 rests on TCRdb alone, since no DNA is present to check it. CDR1 and CDR2 (germline): DFQATT, SNEGSKA (reference sequence). The CDR3 runs 13 residues. The CDR3 here is CSASHRGSEKLFF.